This is a list of T cell receptor beta chains from one sample in a study of blood T cell repertoires in COVID-19. Sequencing used immunoSEQ multiplex PCR; TCRdb keeps in-frame clones, though not all of them. The top ten clones hold less than 15% of a sample with about 200,000 clones, 75% to 85% of them seen once. The sequenced material came from peripheral blood. Receptor source: a human donor in a cohort sampled during active COVID-19. The CDR3 runs from the conserved cysteine through the conserved F or W. D genes are given only for firm matches. Clone size is not always given. Where it is, it says once, few, many or a class for expanded clones.

len	v_gene	j_gene	d_gene	abundance	CDR3nt	CDR3aa
15	TRBV18	TRBJ1-1	.	.	TGTGCCAGCTCACCACCAGGGGTCCCTGACACTGAAGCTTTCTTT	CASSPPGVPDTEAFF
17	TRBV18	TRBJ2-6	.	once	TGTGCCAGCTCACCACCTCAGGGGAGCTCTGGGGCCAACGTCCTGACTTTC	CASSPPQGSSGANVLTF
15	TRBV6-5	TRBJ2-3	TRBD1	.	TGTGCCAGCAGTTACGGACAGGGGGCCCCAGATACGCAGTATTTT	CASSYGQGAPDTQYF
14	TRBV27	TRBJ2-7	.	.	TGTGCCAGCAGATTGCAGGGGAACTCCTACGAGCAGTACTTC	CASRLQGNSYEQYF
15	TRBV11-2	TRBJ2-5	.	.	TGTGCCAGCAGCTTAGATAGCCAGATTTGGGAGACCCAGTACTTC	CASSLDSQIWETQYF
18	TRBV12-5	TRBJ2-7	TRBD1	.	TGTGCTAGTGGTTTGGTACGTACAGGGGCGATCTCGACCTACGAGCAGTACTTC	CASGLVRTGAISTYEQYF
14	TRBV7-9	TRBJ1-1	.	.	TGTGCCAGCAGCTTAGTATCAGGGCTCACTGAAGCTTTCTTT	CASSLVSGLTEAFF
15	TRBV7-2	TRBJ2-3	.	.	TGTGCCAGCAGCCCAAGGGGGGGGGTGGTGGATACGCAGTATTTT	CASSPRGGVVDTQYF
14	TRBV18	TRBJ1-5	.	.	TGTGCCAGCTCACCGACAGATAGCAATCAGCCCCAGCATTTT	CASSPTDSNQPQHF
15	TRBV2	TRBJ2-3	TRBD1	.	TGTGCCAGCCCTCCCGGGACAGCTAGCACAGATACGCAGTATTTT	CASPPGTASTDTQYF
17	TRBV4-2	TRBJ2-3	TRBD2	.	TGTGCCAGCAGCCCCAGGTTCCATACTAGCGTTGAAGATACGCAGTATTTT	CASSPRFHTSVEDTQYF
22	TRBV21-1	TRBJ2-3	.	.	TGTGCCAGCAGCAAATGTGTCGTCCCAACCGCGTTAGCGGAGCTCAAGGCAGATACGCAGTATTTT	CASSKCVVPTALAELKADTQYF
13	TRBV27	TRBJ2-7	.	.	TGTGCCAGCAGTTATTCGGGATTATACGAGCAGTACTTC	CASSYSGLYEQYF
15	TRBV14	TRBJ2-5	TRBD1	.	TGTGCCAGCAGCCAACGGGACAGTTCGAAAGAGACCCAGTACTTC	CASSQRDSSKETQYF
15	TRBV6-5	TRBJ1-2	TRBD1	.	TGTGCCAGCAGTCGGACAGGGGGATTTAACTATGGCTACACCTTC	CASSRTGGFNYGYTF
15	TRBV11-2	TRBJ2-5	.	.	TGTGCCAGCAGCTTAGACGGGAGTACGTTGGAGACCCAGTACTTC	CASSLDGSTLETQYF
11	TRBV2	TRBJ2-1	.	.	TGTGCCAGCGGAACAGTTTATGAGCAGTTCTTC	CASGTVYEQFF
13	TRBV19	TRBJ1-5	.	.	TGTGCCAGTAGTACCAGGGTAGGTCAGCCCCAGCATTTT	CASSTRVGQPQHF
15	TRBV3-1/TRBV3-2	TRBJ2-7	TRBD2	.	TGTGCCAGCAGCCCGCTGACTAGCGGGGCGGACGAGCAGTACTTC	CASSPLTSGADEQYF
16	TRBV6-5	TRBJ1-1	.	.	TGTGCCAGCAGTTACTCGAGAATACAGGCGAACACTGAAGCTTTCTTT	CASSYSRIQANTEAFF
14	TRBV6-5	TRBJ1-1	.	.	TGTGCCAGCAGACAGAGGGCGGCGAACACTGAAGCTTTCTTT	CASRQRAANTEAFF
14	TRBV28	TRBJ1-2	TRBD1	.	TGTGCCAGCAGTTTCCGGGACAGGGGATATGGCTACACCTTC	CASSFRDRGYGYTF
16	TRBV24-1	TRBJ2-3	.	.	TGTGCCACCAGCGCGGGTAGGATAGCTAGCACAGATACGCAGTATTTT	CATSAGRIASTDTQYF
14	TRBV5-1	TRBJ2-5	TRBD1	.	TGCGCCAGCAGCCCCGCGGACAGGGAAGAGACCCAGTACTTC	CASSPADREETQYF
14	TRBV7-9	TRBJ2-1	.	.	TGTGCCAGCAGCCCTGCCAGAGGGTACAATGAGCAGTTCTTC	CASSPARGYNEQFF
16	TRBV4-1	TRBJ2-1	.	.	TGCGCCAGCAGCCAACCAACTAGTATTTCCTACAATGAGCAGTTCTTC	CASSQPTSISYNEQFF
13	TRBV4-2	TRBJ1-5	.	.	TGTGCCAGCAGCCCCCGGACTGACCAGCCCCAGCATTTT	CASSPRTDQPQHF
14	TRBV28	TRBJ2-7	.	once	TGTGCCAGCAGTTTATATTCAGGGTTGTACGAGCAGTACTTC	CASSLYSGLYEQYF
15	TRBV18	TRBJ2-3	TRBD1	.	TGTGCCAGCTCACCGAGACAGGGGAGCACAGATACGCAGTATTTT	CASSPRQGSTDTQYF
15	TRBV4-1	TRBJ2-3	TRBD2	.	TGCGCCAGCAGCCAAGCCACGGGAGGAGTAGATACGCAGTATTTT	CASSQATGGVDTQYF
15	TRBV5-1	TRBJ1-5	.	.	TGCGCCAGCAGCTTGGTTCCAGGCTTAAATCAGCCCCAGCATTTT	CASSLVPGLNQPQHF
17	TRBV9	TRBJ2-3	.	once	TGTGCCAGCAGCGTAGGTTTGAGCGCCCGAGGATCAGATACGCAGTATTTT	CASSVGLSARGSDTQYF
13	TRBV19	TRBJ2-3	.	.	TGTGCCAGTAGTCTTCCCCGGGCAGATACGCAGTATTTT	CASSLPRADTQYF
14	TRBV5-1	TRBJ1-4	.	.	TGCGCCAGCAGGAACAGTCCAACTAATGAAAAACTGTTTTTT	CASRNSPTNEKLFF
12	TRBV21-1	TRBJ1-5	.	.	TGTGCCAGCCGACAGAGCAATCAGCCCCAGCATTTT	CASRQSNQPQHF
13	TRBV28	TRBJ1-5	.	.	TGTGCCAGCAGCCCGGGAGAGAATCAGCCCCAGCATTTT	CASSPGENQPQHF
16	TRBV6-6	TRBJ1-5	.	.	TGTGCCAGCAGCACCTTTGCAGCGGGGGGCAATCAGCCCCAGCATTTT	CASSTFAAGGNQPQHF
13	TRBV29-1	TRBJ2-5	.	.	TGCAGCGTTGGTCTCCGACTTGGGGAGACCCAGTACTTC	CSVGLRLGETQYF
16	TRBV28	TRBJ2-5	.	.	TGTGCCAGCAGTAAACGGGACTTAATCCGAGGAGAGACCCAGTACTTC	CASSKRDLIRGETQYF
16	TRBV2	TRBJ2-2	TRBD1	.	TGTGCCAGCAGTCGGGACAGGGGGCCTATGGGCGGGGAGCTGTTTTTT	CASSRDRGPMGGELFF
13	TRBV15	TRBJ1-1	TRBD1	.	TGTGCCACCAGCAGAGGCGGACAGGGTATTGCTTTCTTT	CATSRGGQGIAFF
15	TRBV19	TRBJ1-5	.	few	TGTGCCAGTAGTATCGGCGGGGGGCAAAGTCAGCCCCAGCATTTT	CASSIGGGQSQPQHF